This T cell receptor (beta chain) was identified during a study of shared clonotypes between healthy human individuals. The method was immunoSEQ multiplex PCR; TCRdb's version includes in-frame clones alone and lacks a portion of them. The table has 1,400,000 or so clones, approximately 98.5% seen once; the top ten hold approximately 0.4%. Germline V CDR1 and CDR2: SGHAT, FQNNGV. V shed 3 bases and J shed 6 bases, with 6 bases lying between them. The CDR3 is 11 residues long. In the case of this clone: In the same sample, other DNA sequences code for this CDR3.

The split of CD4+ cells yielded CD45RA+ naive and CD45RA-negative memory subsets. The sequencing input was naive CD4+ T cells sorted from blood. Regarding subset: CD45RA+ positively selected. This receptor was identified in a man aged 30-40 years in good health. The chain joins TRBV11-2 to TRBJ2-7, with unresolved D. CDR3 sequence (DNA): TGTGCCAGCAGCTTTAGTGGCGAGCAGTACTTC. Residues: CASSFSGEQYF.